The 32 T cell receptor beta chains presented below share a single source sample, sequenced in a study of blood T cell repertoires in COVID-19. Only in-frame clones appear in the TCRdb table, and some are missing; sequencing was by immunoSEQ multiplex PCR. Of tens of thousands of clones in the sample, approximately 85% were seen once. Sequencing used peripheral blood. The receptors stem from a human donor in a cohort sampled during active COVID-19.

The chain couples TRBV19 to TRBJ1-5; D remains unclear. V lost 9 bases, J lost 0 bases, and 6 bases lay in between. CDR1 LNHDA and CDR2 SQIVND come from the germline V gene (reference sequence). The CDR3 covers 12 residues. The CDR3 region has the DNA TGTGCCAGATATAATAGCAATCAGCCCCAGCATTTT. Translation gives CARYNSNQPQHF.

The chain links TRBV5-1 to TRBJ1-1; the match to TRBD1 covers 7 bases. With 5 bases clipped from V and 0 bases from J, the junction kept 7 bases outside the gene matches. Germline loops: CDR1 SGHRS, CDR2 YFSETQ. This CDR3 has 15 amino acids. In nucleotides, the CDR3 is TGCGCCAGCAGGGCCCCCGGGACAGTGAACACTGAAGCTTTCTTT. Its translation is CASRAPGTVNTEAFF.

The chain links TRBV28 to TRBJ1-1; D gene unclear. The V end was cut by 5 bases, the J end by 2 bases, with 9 bases between. The CDR3 is 13 residues long. Germline lookup yields CDR1 MDHEN and CDR2 SYDVKM. The DNA for the CDR3 is TGTGCCAGCAGTGACACAACCAACACTGAAGCTTTCTTT. This codes for CASSDTTNTEAFF.

The V call is TRBV6-2 or TRBV6-3, the J call TRBJ2-1; possibly TRBD2 for D (5 bases). Trimming cost V 3 bases and J 14 bases, with 20 bases left between them. The CDR3 is 14 amino acids. From germline, CDR1 is MNHEY and CDR2 SVGEGT. DNA of the CDR3: TGTGCCAGCAGTTATGGCGTTTTCGGGGAGAACGAGTTCTTC. Encoded protein: CASSYGVFGENEFF.

This chain links TRBV5-1 with TRBJ1-2; possibly TRBD1 for D (6 bases). The germline gives CDR1 SGHRS, CDR2 YFSETQ. V lost 4 bases, J lost 4 bases, and 11 bases lay in between. This CDR3 comprises 13 residues. The CDR3 spells CASSGGQLYGYTF. The CDR3 region has the DNA TGCGCCAGCAGCGGCGGACAGCTCTATGGCTACACCTTC. The entire variable domain, with the rest obtained from reference TRBV5-1 and TRBJ1-2, is as follows: KAGVTQTPRYLIKTRGQQVTLSCSPISGHRSVSWYQQTPGQGLQFLFEYFSETQRNKGNFPGRFSGRQFSNSRSEMNVSTLELGDSALYLCASSGGQLYGYTFGSGTRLTVV.

This rearrangement joins TRBV4-1 to TRBJ1-4; TRBD1 might be the D (6 bases). Trimming cost V 4 bases and J 8 bases, with 17 bases left between them. This CDR3 has 15 residues. Germline V gene sequence: CDR1 MGHRA, CDR2 YSYEKL. CDR3 DNA sequence: TGCGCCAGCAGCCCAGCTAGGGGGGGGTTGGAAAAACTGTTTTTT. Translation: CASSPARGGLEKLFF.

This clone was picked up one time. The V gene is TRBV6-5, the J gene TRBJ2-7; D remains unclear. Trimming removed 2 bases from V and 5 bases from J, with 10 bases in between. The CDR3 extends over 13 amino acids. Germline V gene sequence: CDR1 MNHEY, CDR2 SVGAGI. CDR3 protein: CASSYRLSHEQYF. The CDR3 coding sequence is TGTGCCAGCAGTTACCGGTTATCCCACGAGCAGTACTTC.

This clone has more than one count but fewer than ten. V gene TRBV7-6 combines with J gene TRBJ1-1; D gene uncertain. V dropped 5 bases and J dropped 5 bases, with 21 bases sitting between them. The CDR3 runs to 16 residues. Germline CDR1 and CDR2: SGHVS and FNYEAQ. CDR3 bases: TGTGCCAGCAGCCGCGATCCGGACCCGGGAGGGACTGAAGCTTTCTTT. This gives the protein CASSRDPDPGGTEAFF.

This clone was seen just once. This chain connects TRBV19 to TRBJ1-2; D is perhaps TRBD1 (5 bases). The CDR3 loop spans 14 amino acids. The V gene's germline CDR1 is LNHDA and CDR2 SQIVND (reference sequence). V gave up 9 bases and J gave up 4 bases, with 18 bases separating them. CDR3 sequence reads: CASTKGQRSYGYTF. CDR3 nucleotides: TGTGCCAGCACAAAGGGGCAGAGAAGCTATGGCTACACCTTC.

This rearrangement joins TRBV7-8 to TRBJ1-1; weak D call: TRBD1 (5 bases). Germline values: CDR1 SGHVS, CDR2 FQNEAQ. The CDR3 has 16 amino acids. Trimming took off 5 bases at V and 1 base at J, with 17 bases between the two ends. Here the CDR3 reads CASSRDSRGGNTEAFF. The CDR3 DNA is TGTGCCAGCAGCCGTGACAGCCGGGGAGGGAACACTGAAGCTTTCTTT.

This chain connects TRBV5-6 to TRBJ1-1; 9 nucleotides agree with TRBD1. The CDR3 consists of 16 residues. Germline loops: CDR1 SGHDT, CDR2 YYEEEE. V lost 5 bases, J lost 0 bases, and 8 bases stayed unmatched. The CDR3 reads CASRSRQGGVNTEAFF. The CDR3 region has the DNA TGTGCCAGCAGATCGAGACAGGGGGGAGTGAACACTGAAGCTTTCTTT.

This chain joins TRBV29-1 and TRBJ1-5, with TRBD1 identical over 7 bases. Trimming removed 6 bases from V and 5 bases from J; junction bases left unmatched: 7. CDR3 length: 13 residues. The germline V gene has CDR1 SQVTM and CDR2 ANQGSEA. The CDR3 is CSVQGNGDQPQHF. DNA for the CDR3: TGCAGCGTACAGGGGAATGGGGATCAGCCCCAGCATTTT.

The V gene is TRBV5-1, the J gene TRBJ2-1, with D possibly TRBD2 on 6 matching bases. The CDR3 has 17 residues. The ends were cut back, 0 bases at V and 0 bases at J, with 13 bases in the middle. CDR1 and CDR2 from the germline V gene are SGHRS and YFSETQ. CDR3 region: CASSLEGGVSSYNEQFF. The CDR3 DNA is TGCGCCAGCAGCTTGGAGGGCGGGGTGAGCTCCTACAATGAGCAGTTCTTC.

The gene calls are TRBV27 and TRBJ2-7; 8 bases fit TRBD1. CDR3 length equals 15 residues. The trim removed 8 bases at V and 3 bases at J, leaving 12 bases unmatched. CDR1 is MNHEY and CDR2 is SMNVEV in the germline V gene (reference sequence). CDR3: CASRPSRDRFYEQYF. The CDR3 coding sequence is TGTGCCAGCCGACCTAGCCGGGACAGGTTCTACGAGCAGTACTTC.

The chain recombines TRBV4-3 with TRBJ2-7; TRBD1 matches 10 bases. Losses at the gene ends were 1 base for V and 4 bases for J; bases not matched to a gene: 7. Germline lookup yields CDR1 LGHNA and CDR2 YSLEER. The CDR3 sequence is 16 residues long. Here the CDR3 DNA reads TGCGCCAGCAGCCAAGCGCAGGGACAGGGGATATACGAGCAGTACTTC. Amino acids: CASSQAQGQGIYEQYF.

This chain links TRBV24-1 with TRBJ1-5; D remains ambiguous. CDR1 and CDR2 (germline): KGHDR, SFDVKD. This CDR3 is 15 amino acids long. Trimming pared 8 bases from V and 6 bases from J, leaving 19 bases between. CDR3 bases: TGTGCCACCATATTGGCGGTGGATAGTAGTCAGCCCCAGCATTTT. Translating it yields CATILAVDSSQPQHF.

V gene TRBV7-2 combines with J gene TRBJ2-5; no clear D. The V gene's germline CDR1 is SGHTA and CDR2 FQGNSA. This CDR3 spans 13 amino acids. Trimming pared 4 bases from V and 5 bases from J, leaving 11 bases between. CDR3 nucleotides: TGTGCCAGCAGCTCCTTCAGGTCGGAGACCCAGTACTTC. Translating it yields CASSSFRSETQYF. Full variable domain (remainder filled in from reference TRBV7-2 and TRBJ2-5): GAGVSQSPSNKVTEKGKDVELRCDPISGHTALYWYRQSLGQGLEFLIYFQGNSAPDKSGLPSDRFSAERTGGSVSTLTIQRTQQEDSAVYLCASSSFRSETQYFGPGTRLLVL.

V and J are TRBV18 and TRBJ1-4; D is unclear. CDR1 KGHSH and CDR2 LQKENI come from the germline V gene. The V and J ends lost 3 bases and 5 bases respectively, with 13 bases between them. CDR3 size: 15 residues. The CDR3 DNA reads TGTGCCAGCTCACCGATGGCCAGTTGGAATGAAAAACTGTTTTTT. Amino acid sequence: CASSPMASWNEKLFF.

This rearrangement joins TRBV2 to TRBJ1-1; 7 bases are shared with TRBD1. This CDR3 comprises 13 residues. Germline CDR1 is SNHLY and CDR2 is FYNNEI. V lost 6 bases, J lost 3 bases, and 4 bases stayed unmatched. This CDR3 is CASRDRPYTEAFF. For the CDR3, the DNA is TGTGCCAGCAGGGACAGGCCTTACACTGAAGCTTTCTTT.

This chain joins TRBV28 and TRBJ1-1; no firm D call. Germline CDR1 is MDHEN and CDR2 is SYDVKM. This CDR3 has 12 amino acids. V lost 6 bases to trimming and J lost 3 bases, with 8 bases between them. CDR3 in amino acids: CASRLSYTEAFF. In DNA form, the CDR3 reads TGTGCCAGCAGACTGAGTTACACTGAAGCTTTCTTT. The full variable domain, its missing parts supplied by reference TRBV28 and TRBJ1-1, is DVKVTQSSRYLVKRTGEKVFLECVQDMDHENMFWYRQDPGLGLRLIYFSYDVKMKEKGDIPEGYSVSREKKERFSLILESASTNQTSMYLCASRLSYTEAFFGQGTRLTVV.

V is TRBV27 and J is TRBJ1-3; 7 nucleotides agree with TRBD1. The trim removed 5 bases at V and 4 bases at J, leaving 8 bases unmatched. The CDR3 is 15 amino acids. Germline values: CDR1 MNHEY, CDR2 SMNVEV (reference sequence). The CDR3 region has the DNA TGTGCCAGCAGTCGACAGGGTTCCAGCGGAAACACCATATATTTT. It translates to CASSRQGSSGNTIYF.

This clone was seen a handful of times. The chain combines TRBV6-2 or TRBV6-3 with TRBJ1-6; D gene unclear. Germline values: CDR1 MNHEY, CDR2 SVGEGT. There are 14 residues in the CDR3. V lost 2 bases, J lost 10 bases, and 12 bases lay in between. The CDR3 protein is CASSYRWGGSPLHF. In nucleotides, the CDR3 is TGTGCCAGCAGTTACCGCTGGGGAGGATCACCCCTCCACTTT.

This clone appeared a single time. The chain links TRBV5-1 to TRBJ1-1; no clear D gene. CDR1 and CDR2 (germline): SGHRS, YFSETQ. The V gene lost 4 bases and the J gene lost 2 bases, with 12 bases spanning the gap. The CDR3 runs to 14 residues. CDR3 nucleotides: TGCGCCAGCAGCCCCCAGTCGTCCAACACTGAAGCTTTCTTT. Amino acids: CASSPQSSNTEAFF.

This sequence joins TRBV18 and TRBJ1-1, with a tentative D call TRBD1 (6 bases). CDR1 KGHSH and CDR2 LQKENI come from the germline V gene. V lost 2 bases and J 5 bases, leaving 18 bases between the germline ends. There are 16 residues in the CDR3. DNA for the CDR3: TGTGCCAGCTCACCAGCGGGGGCCTATGGTAGGACTGAAGCTTTCTTT. Its translation is CASSPAGAYGRTEAFF.

This sequence joins TRBV5-6 and TRBJ1-1, with 9 bases aligning to TRBD1. The CDR3 is 17 amino acids. The germline V gene encodes CDR1 SGHDT and CDR2 YYEEEE. With 0 bases clipped from V and 4 bases from J, the junction kept 10 bases outside the gene matches. The CDR3 region has the DNA TGTGCCAGCAGCTTGGGGTTTTCACAGGGGGCTGGCACTGAAGCTTTCTTT. Its protein is CASSLGFSQGAGTEAFF.

V usage is TRBV7-2 and J usage is TRBJ2-2; D is ambiguous. The length of the CDR3 is 12 residues. Trimming stripped 4 bases from V and 3 bases from J, with 3 bases between. Germline CDR1 is SGHTA and CDR2 is FQGNSA. CDR3 sequence reads: CASSSYTGELFF. The CDR3 region has the DNA TGTGCCAGCAGCTCGTACACCGGGGAGCTGTTTTTT.

In its sample, this clone was seen once. The J gene is TRBJ1-4, the V gene TRBV30; a weak D match, TRBD1 (5 bases). The V gene's germline CDR1 is GTSNPN and CDR2 SVGIG (reference sequence). The CDR3 is 13 amino acids. V was trimmed by 1 base and J by 4 bases, leaving 7 bases between them. CDR3 sequence reads: CAWSGQNNEKLFF. CDR3 DNA sequence: TGTGCCTGGAGTGGACAGAATAATGAAAAACTGTTTTTT.

The chain is built from TRBV9 and TRBJ2-6; 7 positions agree with TRBD1. Germline-derived CDR1 and CDR2 are SGDLS and YYNGEE. With 0 bases clipped from V and 2 bases from J, the junction kept 5 bases outside the gene matches. There are 17 residues in the CDR3. CDR3 sequence: CASSVGQGETGANVLTF. The CDR3 nucleotides read TGTGCCAGCAGCGTAGGGCAGGGGGAAACTGGGGCCAACGTCCTGACTTTC.

The table lists this clone with a count of one. The chain couples TRBV19 to TRBJ1-2; TRBD1 aligns across 8 bases. The CDR3 has 17 amino acids. CDR1 is LNHDA and CDR2 is SQIVND in the germline V gene (reference sequence). V shed 3 bases and J 0 bases; nucleotides not matched to a gene: 9. The CDR3 loop reads CASSIGTGWRANYGYTF. CDR3 bases: TGTGCCAGTAGTATCGGGACAGGTTGGAGAGCTAACTATGGCTACACCTTC.

This chain uses TRBV3-1 (or the pseudogene TRBV3-2) with TRBJ2-2, with D unclear. This CDR3 contains 16 residues. Germline CDR1 and CDR2: LGHDT and YNNKEL (reference sequence). V dropped 1 base and J dropped 3 bases, with 12 bases sitting between them. The CDR3, as DNA: TGTGCCAGCAGCCAAGCCACGACTTATTACACCGGGGAGCTGTTTTTT. As protein: CASSQATTYYTGELFF.

The rearrangement joins TRBV5-4 to TRBJ1-3; D call uncertain. Between the trimmed V and J ends, which lost 1 base and 4 bases, there was a span of 6 bases. The CDR3 is 13 amino acids. The germline gives CDR1 SGHNT, CDR2 YYREEE (reference sequence). CDR3 DNA: TGTGCCAGCAGCTTGCAGAGGGGAAACACCATATATTTT. Its protein is CASSLQRGNTIYF. Using reference TRBV5-4 and TRBJ1-3 for the parts outside the CDR3, the full variable domain is ETGVTQSPTHLIKTRGQQVTLRCSSQSGHNTVSWYQQALGQGPQFIFQYYREEENGRGNFPPRFSGLQFPNYSSELNVNALELDDSALYLCASSLQRGNTIYFGEGSWLTVV.

The chain couples TRBV5-6 to TRBJ1-1; D call uncertain. The CDR3 is 13 amino acids. CDR1 is SGHDT and CDR2 is YYEEEE in the germline V gene. The V end was cut by 3 bases, the J end by 5 bases, with 11 bases between. The CDR3 spells CASSSAGRTEAFF. The CDR3 DNA sequence: TGTGCCAGCAGCTCCGCGGGAAGGACTGAAGCTTTCTTT.